These 3 T cell receptor beta chains share one sample of origin, sequenced in a study of shared clonotypes between healthy human individuals. TCRdb's copy holds only in-frame clones and misses some; the assay was immunoSEQ multiplex PCR. Of more than 400,000 clones listed, 90% to 97% are singletons. Sequences were obtained from naive CD4+ T cells sorted from blood. Subset here: CD45RA+ positively selected. The receptors were gathered from a woman in her 30s in good health.

The chain links TRBV4-1 to TRBJ2-1; 8 bases are a match to TRBD2. The germline CDR1 and CDR2 sequences are MGHRA and YSYEKL. The CDR3 length is 17 residues. The ends lost 1 base at V and 2 bases at J; junction bases unmatched: 7. CDR3 DNA: TGCGCCAGCAGCCAAGTTACAGCGGGAGCCCCCTACAATGAGCAGTTCTTC. It specifies CASSQVTAGAPYNEQFF.

This chain links TRBV5-4 with TRBJ2-7; 12 bases agree with TRBD2. This CDR3 spans 15 amino acids. Looked up from germline, CDR1 is SGHNT and CDR2 is YYREEE (reference sequence). Trimming removed 3 bases from V and 2 bases from J; junction bases left unmatched: 3. The DNA of the CDR3 is TGTGCCAGCAGCTATGGACTAGCGGGAACCTACGAGCAGTACTTC. Residues: CASSYGLAGTYEQYF.

The rearrangement joins TRBV5-6 to TRBJ2-1; 10 bases agree with TRBD2. The CDR3 runs to 16 residues. The germline gives CDR1 SGHDT, CDR2 YYEEEE. The ends lost 1 base at V and 8 bases at J; junction bases unmatched: 9. CDR3 sequence (DNA): TGTGCCAGCAGCTTGTTAGCGGGAGGCCCTGGGTATGAGCAGTTCTTC. Protein sequence: CASSLLAGGPGYEQFF. Looking up the rest from reference TRBV5-6 and TRBJ2-1 gives the full variable domain: DAGVTQSPTHLIKTRGQQVTLRCSPKSGHDTVSWYQQALGQGPQFIFQYYEEEERQRGNFPDRFSGHQFPNYSSELNVNALLLGDSALYLCASSLLAGGPGYEQFFGPGTRLTVL.